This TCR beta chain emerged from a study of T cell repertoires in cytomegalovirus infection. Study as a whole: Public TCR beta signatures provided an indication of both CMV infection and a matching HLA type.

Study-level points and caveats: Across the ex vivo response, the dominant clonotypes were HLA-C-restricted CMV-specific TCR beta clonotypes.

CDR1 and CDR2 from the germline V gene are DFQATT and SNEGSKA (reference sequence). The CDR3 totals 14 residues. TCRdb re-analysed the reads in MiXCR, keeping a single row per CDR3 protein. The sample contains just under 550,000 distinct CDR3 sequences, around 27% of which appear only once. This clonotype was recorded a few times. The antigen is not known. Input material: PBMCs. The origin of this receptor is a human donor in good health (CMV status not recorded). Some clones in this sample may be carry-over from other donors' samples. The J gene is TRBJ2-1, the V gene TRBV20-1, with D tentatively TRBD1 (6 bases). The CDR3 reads CSRGALSSYNEQFF. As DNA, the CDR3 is TGCAGCAGGGGTGCGTTGAGCTCCTACAATGAGCAGTTCTTC.